These 5 T cell receptor beta chains came from one sample sequenced in a study of cytomegalovirus exposure and HLA in healthy donors. Amplification used 60 Vbeta primers and 13 Jbeta primers. Some clones are missing from TCRdb's copy, which holds only in-frame ones; the method was immunoSEQ multiplex PCR. Seen here are 110,000 to 150,000 clones, roughly 80% observed once, and the top ten hold approximately 4.9%. Sequencing input: PBMCs. These receptors were obtained from a woman aged 45-65 years in good health and CMV-seronegative.

The rearrangement uses TRBV4-3 and TRBJ2-7; no reliable D call. The CDR3 covers 13 residues. V lost 1 base to trimming and J lost 2 bases, with 6 bases between them. Germline-derived CDR1 and CDR2 are LGHNA and YSLEER. The CDR3 coding sequence is TGCGCCAGCAGCCAAGGTCAAACCTACGAGCAGTACTTC. Protein: CASSQGQTYEQYF.

This chain uses TRBV11-3 with TRBJ1-1; TRBD1 aligns across 10 bases. Germline CDR1 and CDR2: SGHNT and YENEEA. CDR3 length equals 15 residues. V was clipped by 5 bases and J by 3 bases; unmatched bases: 6. CDR3 amino acids: CASSARTGGDTEAFF. In DNA, the CDR3 is TGTGCCAGCAGCGCCCGGACAGGGGGGGACACTGAAGCTTTCTTT.

The J gene is TRBJ1-3, the V gene TRBV5-1; TRBD1 is a possible D gene (6 bases). Germline assignment: CDR1 SGHRS and CDR2 YFSETQ. V was shortened by 2 bases and J by 0 bases, with 9 bases between the two germline ends. This CDR3 comprises 15 residues. CDR3 loop: CASSFQGNSGNTIYF. CDR3 sequence (DNA): TGCGCCAGCAGCTTCCAGGGGAACTCTGGAAACACCATATATTTT.

The CDR3 sequence is CASSPRQGGLYGYTF. DNA for the CDR3: TGTGCCAGCAGCCCCCGACAGGGGGGACTCTATGGCTACACCTTC. The V call is TRBV7-9, the J call TRBJ1-2; 9 bases map to TRBD1. The length of the CDR3 is 15 residues. V shed 5 bases and J 4 bases; nucleotides not matched to a gene: 8. In germline, CDR1 is SEHNR, CDR2 FQNEAQ (reference sequence).

CDR3 amino acids: CSALRAGRGVDGEQYF. The CDR3 nucleotides are TGCAGCGCCTTGAGGGCGGGGAGGGGGGTCGATGGCGAGCAGTACTTC. The V and J genes are TRBV29-1 and TRBJ2-7; weak D call: TRBD2 (7 bases). The germline V and J ends were trimmed by 7 bases and 6 bases, with 28 bases remaining between them. Germline lookup yields CDR1 SQVTM and CDR2 ANQGSEA. The length of the CDR3 is 16 residues.